Following are 27 T cell receptor beta chains from one sample sequenced in a study of early T cells in non-severe SARS-CoV-2 infection. TCRdb used MiXCR to reprocess the 5' RACE reads, holding one entry per CDR3 protein. The sample lists tens of thousands of distinct CDR3 sequences, 5.9% occurring once. The material sequenced was whole blood. The source of these receptors is an adult who was a healthcare worker with PCR-confirmed SARS-CoV-2 infection or an uninfected control (not recorded which).

This clonotype was seen only a few times. The rearrangement joins TRBV4-1 to TRBJ2-3; D is uncertain. The CDR3 loop spans 14 amino acids. The germline V gene encodes CDR1 MGHRA and CDR2 YSYEKL. Trimming took 6 bases from V and 6 from J, leaving 16 bases between them. The CDR3 bases are TGCGCCAGCAGACCGAGCCCATTTAGGGATACGCAGTATTTT. It translates to CASRPSPFRDTQYF.

In this sample, this clonotype turned up many times. This chain joins TRBV12-3 or TRBV12-4 and TRBJ1-5; 9 bases are a match to TRBD1. The V gene end was trimmed by 6 bases and the J gene end by 2 bases; junction bases not matched to a gene: 2. This CDR3 has 14 amino acids. CDR3 protein: CASSRTGGNQPQHF. CDR3 sequence (DNA): TGTGCCAGCAGCCGGACAGGGGGCAATCAGCCCCAGCATTTT.

The table lists this clonotype with many counts. This chain connects TRBV12-5 to TRBJ2-2, with D unresolved. Between the trimmed V and J ends, which lost 4 bases and 5 bases, there was a span of 5 bases. The CDR3 sequence is 12 residues long. Germline values: CDR1 LGHNT, CDR2 FRNRAP. For the CDR3, the DNA is TGTGCTAGTGGTTCGTTAACCGGGGAGCTGTTTTTT. This translates into CASGSLTGELFF. The full variable domain, rest sourced from reference TRBV12-5 and TRBJ2-2, is DARVTQTPRHKVTEMGQEVTMRCQPILGHNTVFWYRQTMMQGLELLAYFRNRAPLDDSGMPKDRFSAEMPDATLATLKIQPSEPRDSAVYFCASGSLTGELFFGEGSRLTVL.

The J gene is TRBJ2-1, the V gene TRBV10-2, with 12 nucleotides matching TRBD2. J was trimmed by 7 bases and V by 0 bases; bases with no gene match: 1. CDR3 length: 15 residues. Germline CDR1 reads WSHSY; CDR2 reads SAAADI. The CDR3 loop reads CASSESTSGSNEQFF. CDR3 sequence (DNA): TGCGCCAGCAGTGAGTCGACTAGCGGGAGTAATGAGCAGTTCTTC.

This rearrangement joins TRBV28 to TRBJ2-6; tentatively, D is TRBD1 or TRBD2 (5 bases each). The CDR3 is 15 amino acids. Trimming removed 2 bases at V and 2 bases at J, with 7 bases between. Germline-derived CDR1 and CDR2 are MDHEN and SYDVKM. The DNA of the CDR3 is TGTGCCAGCAGTTTAGGGGGTGCTGGGGCCAACGTCCTGACTTTC. This gives the protein CASSLGGAGANVLTF.

This clonotype was counted only a few times. The chain has TRBV12-3 or TRBV12-4 and TRBJ2-6; TRBD2 might be the D (5 bases). The V gene lost 6 bases and the J gene lost 4 bases, with 16 bases spanning the gap. CDR3 length: 16 residues. The CDR3 DNA sequence: TGTGCCAGCAGCCGGACTCTCCCGACCGGGGCCAACGTCCTGACTTTC. It translates to CASSRTLPTGANVLTF.

Notes on this clonotype: A much larger clone sits a single nucleotide away, making a read error possible. V is TRBV5-4 and J is TRBJ2-5, with D possibly TRBD2 on 6 matching bases. The CDR3 has 14 residues. CDR1 is SGHNT and CDR2 is YYREEE in the germline V gene (reference sequence). The CDR3 loop is CVSSPGLLQETQYF. The CDR3, as DNA: TGTGTCAGCAGCCCGGGACTGCTCCAAGAGACCCAGTACTTC. Variable domain in full (rest from reference TRBV5-4 and TRBJ2-5): ETGVTQSPTHLIKTRGQQVTLRCSSQSGHNTVSWYQQALGQGPQFIFQYYREEENGRGNFPPRFSGLQFPNYSSELNVNALELDDSALYLCVSSPGLLQETQYFGPGTRLLVL.

At least ten counts were recorded for this clonotype. The CDR3 DNA sequence: TGTGCCAGCGGTTACATTAGATCCCCTTCCAATGAGCAGTTCTTC. It is translated as CASGYIRSPSNEQFF. The rearrangement links TRBV28 to TRBJ2-1; D is uncertain. Germline V lookup: CDR1 MDHEN, CDR2 SYDVKM. CDR3 size: 15 residues. V lost 8 bases and J 6 bases, leaving 20 bases between the germline ends.

The chain is built from TRBV4-2 and TRBJ2-1; 10 positions match TRBD2. V trimming: 3 bases; J trimming: 1 base; junction bases outside the gene matches: 6. Germline V gene data show CDR1 as LGHNA and CDR2 as YNFKEQ. CDR3 length: 17 amino acids. CDR3 protein: CASSHGGTSDSYNEQFF. DNA for the CDR3: TGTGCCAGCAGCCATGGGGGGACTAGCGATTCCTACAATGAGCAGTTCTTC.

This clonotype was seen ten or more times. The rearrangement links TRBV7-2 to TRBJ2-3; no clear D. This CDR3 has 18 residues. The germline V gene has CDR1 SGHTA and CDR2 FQGNSA. V was clipped by 5 bases and J by 2 bases, with 23 bases between them. DNA of the CDR3: TGTGCCAGCAGCCGAGCTTCATCCTTCGCGATCGACACAGATACGCAGTATTTT. This encodes CASSRASSFAIDTDTQYF.

This clonotype was recorded many times. This rearrangement joins TRBV7-9 to TRBJ1-2; possibly TRBD1 for D (5 bases). Germline V CDR1 and CDR2: SEHNR, FQNEAQ (reference sequence). The V and J ends lost 5 bases and 13 bases respectively, with 17 bases between them. This CDR3 region has 12 residues. CDR3 amino acids: CASSPNTGVLTF. CDR3 sequence (DNA): TGTGCCAGCAGCCCAAACACAGGAGTTCTCACCTTC. Filled out from reference TRBV7-9 and TRBJ1-2, the complete variable domain reads DTGVSQNPRHKITKRGQNVTFRCDPISEHNRLYWYRQTLGQGPEFLTYFQNEAQLEKSRLLSDRFSAERPKGSFSTLEIQRTEQGDSAMYLCASSPNTGVLTFGSGTRLTVV.

This clonotype was counted at least ten times. This sequence joins TRBV15 and TRBJ1-4; D may be TRBD1 (6 bases). CDR1 is LNHNV, CDR2 YYDKDF, per germline (reference sequence). The CDR3 is 14 amino acids. Trimming pared 1 base from V and 11 bases from J, leaving 14 bases between. For the CDR3, the DNA is TGTGCCACCAGCAGAGCCGGACAGAACCTGAAACTGTTTTTT. Encoded protein: CATSRAGQNLKLFF.

This clonotype occurred many times. The chain combines TRBV28 with TRBJ2-1; the D gene is possibly TRBD2 (7 bases). Germline assignment: CDR1 MDHEN and CDR2 SYDVKM. CDR3 length equals 20 residues. V shed 5 bases and J shed 0 bases, with 26 bases lying between them. The CDR3 loop is CASSPALGGASQGSYNEQFF. The CDR3 DNA is TGTGCCAGCAGTCCTGCATTGGGGGGGGCTAGTCAAGGCTCCTACAATGAGCAGTTCTTC.

This clonotype was recorded at least ten times. The chain carries TRBV19 and TRBJ2-4; 7 nucleotides line up with TRBD1. Germline-derived CDR1 and CDR2 are LNHDA and SQIVND (reference sequence). After removal of 10 bases from V and 5 bases from J, the junction contained 11 bases not matched to a gene. The length of the CDR3 is 14 residues. The CDR3 is CATQDREPQNIQYF. In DNA form, the CDR3 reads TGTGCCACCCAAGACAGGGAACCCCAAAACATTCAGTACTTC.

The V call is TRBV29-1, the J call TRBJ2-6; D may be TRBD1 (6 bases). This CDR3 contains 15 residues. Germline V CDR1 and CDR2: SQVTM, ANQGSEA. Trimming left V 3 bases short and J 11 bases short, with 20 bases between. The CDR3 DNA reads TGCAGCGTTGATCCCGACAGGTCAGCTTCCGACGTCCTGACTTTC. Translated, it gives CSVDPDRSASDVLTF.

The sample holds a few counts of this clonotype. The genes are TRBV5-1 and TRBJ1-4, with TRBD1 matching 7 bases. In germline, CDR1 is SGHRS, CDR2 YFSETQ. The V gene end was trimmed by 5 bases and the J gene end by 4 bases; junction bases not matched to a gene: 2. The CDR3 length is 13 residues. CDR3 loop: CASSRQGNEKLFF. In nucleotides, the CDR3 is TGCGCCAGCAGTCGACAGGGTAATGAAAAACTGTTTTTT.

This clonotype was found a few times. The chain recombines TRBV30 with TRBJ2-1; 11 bases fit TRBD2. Germline V CDR1 and CDR2: GTSNPN, SVGIG (reference sequence). The CDR3 length is 12 residues. Trimming cost V 7 bases and J 10 bases; bases outside gene matches: 6. The CDR3 DNA reads as TGTGCCTTAGCAACTAGCGGGAGAGAGCAGTTCTTC. Residues: CALATSGREQFF. Combining the CDR3 with reference TRBV30 and TRBJ2-1 gives the whole variable domain SQTIHQWPATLVQPVGSPLSLECTVEGTSNPNLYWYRQAAGRGLQLLFYSVGIGQISSEVPQNLSASRPQDRQFILSSKKLLLSDSGFYLCALATSGREQFFGPGTRLTVL.

This clonotype was counted ten times or more. This chain uses TRBV20-1 with TRBJ2-3, with no clear D. The CDR3 has 15 amino acids. V dropped 5 bases and J dropped 0 bases, with 15 bases sitting between them. The germline CDR1 and CDR2 sequences are DFQATT and SNEGSKA (reference sequence). CDR3 DNA: TGCAGTGCTGACGGCTATCCCGACAGCACAGATACGCAGTATTTT. Its translation: CSADGYPDSTDTQYF.

As concerns this clonotype: A much bigger clone sits one base away, suggesting this may be a read error. The rearrangement joins TRBV11-2 to TRBJ2-2; 7 bases fit TRBD2. CDR1 SGHAT and CDR2 FQNNGV come from the germline V gene. The CDR3 is 14 amino acids. J lost 5 bases, V lost 9 bases, and 9 bases had no gene match. CDR3 DNA: TGTGCCAGTCAAGGACTAGTGGGAACCGGGGAGCTGTTTTTT. As protein: CASQGLVGTGELFF.

This clonotype was picked up a small number of times. This chain joins TRBV6-4 and TRBJ2-1; TRBD2 is a possible D gene (6 bases). The length of the CDR3 is 14 residues. CDR1 MRHNA and CDR2 SNTAGT come from the germline V gene. The ends were cut back, 9 bases at V and 2 bases at J, with 14 bases in the middle. DNA of the CDR3: TGTGCCAGGGGGCCCGGGGGAACCTACAATGAGCAGTTCTTC. Its translation: CARGPGGTYNEQFF.

Many counts were recorded for this clonotype. The chain employs TRBV12-3 or TRBV12-4 and TRBJ1-3; the D is unclear. The CDR3 is made up of 14 amino acids. Trimming removed 7 bases at V and 2 bases at J, with 12 bases between. CDR3 coding DNA: TGTGCCAGCAACCCCGGCGGGGCTGGAAACACCATATATTTT. Translation: CASNPGGAGNTIYF.

In this sample, this clonotype turned up many times. This chain uses TRBV30 with TRBJ2-1, with D perhaps being TRBD1 or TRBD2 (5 bases each). V was clipped by 0 bases and J by 6 bases, with 12 bases between them. The CDR3 consists of 14 residues. Per the germline V gene, CDR1 is GTSNPN and CDR2 is SVGIG (reference sequence). The chain's CDR3 is CAWSVNGAINEQFF. CDR3 in DNA: TGTGCCTGGAGTGTAAACGGGGCAATCAATGAGCAGTTCTTC.

This clonotype was picked up many times. Here the CDR3 DNA reads TGCACTGTCCATGGGGCGGGAGGGTACGAGCAGTACTTC. Translating gives CTVHGAGGYEQYF. The rearrangement uses TRBV20-1 and TRBJ2-7, with 9 bases identical to TRBD2. The CDR3 covers 13 residues. CDR1 and CDR2 from the germline V gene are DFQATT and SNEGSKA (reference sequence).

In this sample, this clonotype turned up many times. The CDR3 does not close with the conserved phenylalanine or tryptophan, likely indicating a read error. The V call is TRBV11-1, the J call TRBJ2-1; 9 nucleotides align to TRBD2. The CDR3 extends over 17 amino acids. J gave up 8 bases and V 4 bases, and 15 bases lay outside the gene matches. The germline V gene encodes CDR1 SGHAT and CDR2 FQDESV (reference sequence). CDR3 bases: TGTGCCAGCAGCTCCGGAGGGGGAGCGGGAGGCAACGATGAGCAGTTCTTG. Translating gives CASSSGGGAGGNDEQFL.

The rearrangement joins TRBV30 to TRBJ1-1; D is undetermined. The germline V gene encodes CDR1 GTSNPN and CDR2 SVGIG (reference sequence). V gave up 0 bases and J gave up 5 bases, with 7 bases separating them. There are 12 residues in the CDR3. The CDR3 here is CAWSVQRTEAFF. CDR3 nucleotide sequence: TGTGCCTGGAGTGTACAGAGGACTGAAGCTTTCTTT.

This clonotype was counted only a few times. The CDR3 reads CASSSDFGELFF. The CDR3 coding sequence is TGTGCCAGCAGCTCGGACTTCGGGGAGCTGTTTTTT. V is TRBV5-5 and J is TRBJ2-2; TRBD2 might be the D (5 bases). The germline V gene encodes CDR1 SGHKS and CDR2 YYEKEE (reference sequence). V was shortened by 3 bases and J by 7 bases, with 7 bases between the two germline ends. The CDR3 runs to 12 residues. Combining the CDR3 with reference TRBV5-5 and TRBJ2-2 gives the whole variable domain DAGVTQSPTHLIKTRGQQVTLRCSPISGHKSVSWYQQVLGQGPQFIFQYYEKEERGRGNFPDRFSARQFPNYSSELNVNALLLGDSALYLCASSSDFGELFFGEGSRLTVL.

There are many counts of this clonotype. CDR3 sequence: CASSSDRAGDTQYF. CDR3 in DNA: TGTGCCAGCAGTTCAGACAGGGCCGGCGATACGCAGTATTTT. The chain is built from TRBV2 and TRBJ2-3; 7 positions agree with TRBD1. Germline V gene data show CDR1 as SNHLY and CDR2 as FYNNEI. The CDR3 is 14 amino acids. With 5 bases clipped from V and 6 bases from J, the junction kept 8 bases outside the gene matches.